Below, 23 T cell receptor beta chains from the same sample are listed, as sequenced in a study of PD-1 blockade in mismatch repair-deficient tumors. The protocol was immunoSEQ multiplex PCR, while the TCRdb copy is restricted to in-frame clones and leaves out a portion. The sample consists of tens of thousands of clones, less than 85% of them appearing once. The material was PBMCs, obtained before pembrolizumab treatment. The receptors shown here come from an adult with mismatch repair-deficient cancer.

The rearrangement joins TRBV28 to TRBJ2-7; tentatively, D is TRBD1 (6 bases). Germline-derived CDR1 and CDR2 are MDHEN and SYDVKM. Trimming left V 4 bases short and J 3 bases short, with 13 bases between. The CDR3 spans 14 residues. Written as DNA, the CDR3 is TGTGCCAGCAGTTCCGGCAGGGGCAGCTACGAGCAGTACTTC. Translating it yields CASSSGRGSYEQYF.

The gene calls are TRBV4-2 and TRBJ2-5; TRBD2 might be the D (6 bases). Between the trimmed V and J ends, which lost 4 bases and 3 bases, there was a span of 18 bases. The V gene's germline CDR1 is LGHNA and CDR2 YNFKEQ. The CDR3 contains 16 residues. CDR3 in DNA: TGTGCCAGCAGCCCAGCCGGGGGTCCGGGAGAAGAGACCCAGTACTTC. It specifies CASSPAGGPGEETQYF.

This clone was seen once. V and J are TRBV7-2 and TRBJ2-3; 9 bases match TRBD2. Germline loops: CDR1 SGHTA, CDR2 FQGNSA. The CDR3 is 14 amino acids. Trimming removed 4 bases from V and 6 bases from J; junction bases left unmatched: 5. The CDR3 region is CASSSRTSDDTQYF. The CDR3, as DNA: TGTGCCAGCAGCTCCCGGACTAGCGACGATACGCAGTATTTT.

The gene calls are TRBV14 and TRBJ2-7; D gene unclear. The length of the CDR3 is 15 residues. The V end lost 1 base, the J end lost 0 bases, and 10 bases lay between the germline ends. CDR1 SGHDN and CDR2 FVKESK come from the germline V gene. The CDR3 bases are TGTGCCAGCAGCCAAGCTACTTCGAGCTCCTACGAGCAGTACTTC. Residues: CASSQATSSSYEQYF.

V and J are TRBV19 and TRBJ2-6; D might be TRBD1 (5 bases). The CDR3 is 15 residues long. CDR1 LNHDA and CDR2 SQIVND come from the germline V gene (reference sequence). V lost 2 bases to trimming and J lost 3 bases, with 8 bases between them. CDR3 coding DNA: TGTGCCAGTAGTATACCAGGGCTTGGGGCCAACGTCCTGACTTTC. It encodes CASSIPGLGANVLTF.

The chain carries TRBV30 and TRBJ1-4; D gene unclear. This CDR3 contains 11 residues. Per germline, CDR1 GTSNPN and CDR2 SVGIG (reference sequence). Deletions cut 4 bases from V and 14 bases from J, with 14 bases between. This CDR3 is CAWTRNAGLFF. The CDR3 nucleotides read TGTGCCTGGACCCGGAACGCAGGCCTGTTTTTT.

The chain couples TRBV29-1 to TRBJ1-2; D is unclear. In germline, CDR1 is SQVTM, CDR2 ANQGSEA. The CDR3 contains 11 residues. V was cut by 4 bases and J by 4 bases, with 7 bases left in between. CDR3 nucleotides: TGCAGCGTTGTGAACAGCTATGGCTACACCTTC. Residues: CSVVNSYGYTF.

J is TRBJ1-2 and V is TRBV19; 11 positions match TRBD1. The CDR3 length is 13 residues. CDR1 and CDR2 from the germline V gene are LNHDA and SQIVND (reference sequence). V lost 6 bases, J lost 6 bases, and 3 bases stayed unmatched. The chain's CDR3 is CASRGQGEHGYTF. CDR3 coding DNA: TGTGCCAGTAGGGGACAGGGGGAGCATGGCTACACCTTC.

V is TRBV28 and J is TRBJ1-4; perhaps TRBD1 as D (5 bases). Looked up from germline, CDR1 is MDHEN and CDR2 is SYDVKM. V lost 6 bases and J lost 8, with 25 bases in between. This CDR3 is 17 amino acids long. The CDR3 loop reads CASSTHLRGGEGEKLFF. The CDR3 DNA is TGTGCCAGCAGCACTCACTTACGGGGAGGGGAGGGGGAAAAACTGTTTTTT.

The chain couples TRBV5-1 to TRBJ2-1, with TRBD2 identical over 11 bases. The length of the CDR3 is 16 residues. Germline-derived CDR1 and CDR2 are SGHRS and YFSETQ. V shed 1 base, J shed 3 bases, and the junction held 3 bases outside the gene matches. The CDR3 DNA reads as TGCGCCAGCAGCTTGACTAGCGGGGGCCTCTACAATGAGCAGTTCTTC. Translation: CASSLTSGGLYNEQFF.

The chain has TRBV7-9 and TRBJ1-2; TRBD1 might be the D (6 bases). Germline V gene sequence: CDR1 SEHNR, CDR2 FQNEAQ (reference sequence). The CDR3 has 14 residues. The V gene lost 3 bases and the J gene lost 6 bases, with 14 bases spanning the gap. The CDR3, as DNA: TGTGCCAGCAGCTTGCGAACAGGGAAGGATGGCTACACCTTC. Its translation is CASSLRTGKDGYTF.

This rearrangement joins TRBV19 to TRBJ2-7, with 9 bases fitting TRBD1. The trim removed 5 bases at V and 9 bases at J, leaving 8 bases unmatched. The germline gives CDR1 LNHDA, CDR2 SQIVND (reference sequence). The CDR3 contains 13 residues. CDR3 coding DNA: TGTGCCAGTAGTCGGGACAGGGTATCGTGGCAGTACTTC. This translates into CASSRDRVSWQYF.

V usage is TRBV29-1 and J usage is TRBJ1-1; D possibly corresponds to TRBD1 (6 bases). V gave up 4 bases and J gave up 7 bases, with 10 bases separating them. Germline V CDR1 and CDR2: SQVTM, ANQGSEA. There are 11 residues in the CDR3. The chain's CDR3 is CSVATGIEAFF. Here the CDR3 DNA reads TGCAGCGTTGCGACAGGAATTGAAGCTTTCTTT. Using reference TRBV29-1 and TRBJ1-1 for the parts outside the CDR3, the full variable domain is SAVISQKPSRDICQRGTSLTIQCQVDSQVTMMFWYRQQPGQSLTLIATANQGSEATYESGFVIDKFPISRPNLTFSTLTVSNMSPEDSSIYLCSVATGIEAFFGQGTRLTVV.

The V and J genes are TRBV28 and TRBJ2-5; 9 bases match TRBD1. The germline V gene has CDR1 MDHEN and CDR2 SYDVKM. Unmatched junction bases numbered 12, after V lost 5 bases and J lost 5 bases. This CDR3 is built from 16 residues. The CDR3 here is CASSQPGQGRSETQYF. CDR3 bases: TGTGCCAGCAGTCAACCCGGACAGGGGAGATCGGAGACCCAGTACTTC.

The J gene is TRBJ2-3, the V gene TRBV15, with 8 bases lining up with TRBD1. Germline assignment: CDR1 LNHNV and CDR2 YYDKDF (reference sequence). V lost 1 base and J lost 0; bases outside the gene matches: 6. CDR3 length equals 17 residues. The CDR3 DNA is TGTGCCACCAGCAGAGTTCCAACAGGGGGTAGCACAGATACGCAGTATTTT. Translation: CATSRVPTGGSTDTQYF.

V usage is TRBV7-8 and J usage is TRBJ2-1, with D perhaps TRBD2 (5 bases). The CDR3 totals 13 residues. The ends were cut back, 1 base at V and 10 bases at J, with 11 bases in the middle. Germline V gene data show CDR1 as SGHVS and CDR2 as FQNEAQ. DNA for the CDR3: TGTGCCAGCAGCTTAGAACTAGATCGCGAGCAGTTCTTC. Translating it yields CASSLELDREQFF.

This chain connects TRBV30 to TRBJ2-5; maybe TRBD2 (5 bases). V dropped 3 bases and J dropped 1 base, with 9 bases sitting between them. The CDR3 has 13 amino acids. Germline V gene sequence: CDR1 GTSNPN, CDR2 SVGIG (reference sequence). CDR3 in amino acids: CAWSKDFQETQYF. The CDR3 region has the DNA TGTGCCTGGAGCAAGGACTTCCAAGAGACCCAGTACTTC.

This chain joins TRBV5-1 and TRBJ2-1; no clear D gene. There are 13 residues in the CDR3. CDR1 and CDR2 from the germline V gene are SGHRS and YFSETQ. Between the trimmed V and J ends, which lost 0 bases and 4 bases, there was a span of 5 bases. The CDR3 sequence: CASSLGSYNEQFF. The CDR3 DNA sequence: TGCGCCAGCAGCTTGGGTAGTTACAATGAGCAGTTCTTC.

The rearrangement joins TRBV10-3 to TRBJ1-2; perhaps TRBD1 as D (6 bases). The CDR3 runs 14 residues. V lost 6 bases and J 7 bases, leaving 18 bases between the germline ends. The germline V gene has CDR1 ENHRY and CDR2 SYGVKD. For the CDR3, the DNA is TGTGCCATCAGGGGGTGGGGGGGGCCAACTGGCTACACCTTC. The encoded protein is CAIRGWGGPTGYTF.

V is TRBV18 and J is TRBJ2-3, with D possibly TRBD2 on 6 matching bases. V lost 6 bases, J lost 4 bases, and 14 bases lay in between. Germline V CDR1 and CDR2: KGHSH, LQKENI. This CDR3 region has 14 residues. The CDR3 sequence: CASSPGRRADTQYF. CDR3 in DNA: TGTGCCAGCTCCCCGGGGAGGCGCGCAGATACGCAGTATTTT.

Here the CDR3 reads CASSPILANYGYTF. CDR3 nucleotide sequence: TGTGCCAGCTCACCAATACTCGCTAACTATGGCTACACCTTC. The chain links TRBV18 to TRBJ1-2; no definite D call. This CDR3 is 14 amino acids long. Trimming pared 2 bases from V and 0 bases from J, leaving 7 bases between. Germline assignment: CDR1 KGHSH and CDR2 LQKENI. Full variable domain (rest looked up from reference TRBV18 and TRBJ1-2): NAGVMQNPRHLVRRRGQEARLRCSPMKGHSHVYWYRQLPEEGLKFMVYLQKENIIDESGMPKERFSAEFPKEGPSILRIQQVVRGDSAAYFCASSPILANYGYTFGSGTRLTVV.

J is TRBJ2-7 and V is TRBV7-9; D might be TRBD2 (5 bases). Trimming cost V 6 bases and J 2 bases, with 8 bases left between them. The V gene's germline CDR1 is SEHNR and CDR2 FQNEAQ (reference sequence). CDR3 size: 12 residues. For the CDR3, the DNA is TGTGCCAGCAGACCGGGGACCTACGAGCAGTACTTC. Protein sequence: CASRPGTYEQYF.

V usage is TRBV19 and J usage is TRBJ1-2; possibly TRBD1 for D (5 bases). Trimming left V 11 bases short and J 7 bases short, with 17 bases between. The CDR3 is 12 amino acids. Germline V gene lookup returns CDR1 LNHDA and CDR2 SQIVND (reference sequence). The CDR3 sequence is CASHAGITGYTF. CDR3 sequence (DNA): TGTGCCTCCCATGCAGGGATCACTGGCTACACCTTC.